This T cell receptor beta chain was identified during a study of response to subunit inactivated influenza vaccine. Study results and caveats: Authors suggested few new T cells are recruited by each seasonal influenza vaccination.

One entry per CDR3 protein results from TCRdb running MiXCR on the RT-PCR reads. The table lists just over 300,000 distinct CDR3 sequences, approximately 21% of them singletons. The CDR3 length is 13 residues. V lost 4 bases and J lost 4, with 8 bases in between. CDR1 is SGHVS, CDR2 FQNEAQ, per germline. This clonotype appeared many times. Its target is unknown. This chain links TRBV7-8 with TRBJ1-3; D is ambiguous. This sample comprised PBMCs from blood, obtained approximately 20 months after vaccination. The source of this sequence is a man between 50 and 69 years old who received an inactivated influenza vaccine. The DNA for the CDR3 is TGTGCCAGCAGCTACACCTACGGAAACACCATATATTTT. This translates into CASSYTYGNTIYF.